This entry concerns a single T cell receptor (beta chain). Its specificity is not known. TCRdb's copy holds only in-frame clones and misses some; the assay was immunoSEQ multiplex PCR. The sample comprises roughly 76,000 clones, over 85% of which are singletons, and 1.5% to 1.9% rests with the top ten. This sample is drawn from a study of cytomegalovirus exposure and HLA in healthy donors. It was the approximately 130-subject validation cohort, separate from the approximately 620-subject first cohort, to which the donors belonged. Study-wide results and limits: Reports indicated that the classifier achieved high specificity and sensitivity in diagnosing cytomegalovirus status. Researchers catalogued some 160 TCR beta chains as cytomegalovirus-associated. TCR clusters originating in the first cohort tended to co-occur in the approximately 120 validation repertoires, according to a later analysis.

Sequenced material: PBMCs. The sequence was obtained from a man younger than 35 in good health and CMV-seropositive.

The CDR3 loop reads CASSPARGTSGSSYEQYF. The CDR3 nucleotides are TGTGCCAGCAGCCCCGCGAGAGGGACTAGCGGGAGCTCCTACGAGCAGTACTTC. The chain links TRBV7-9 to TRBJ2-7; 14 bases line up with TRBD2. Germline V gene lookup returns CDR1 SEHNR and CDR2 FQNEAQ (reference sequence). V shed 5 bases, J shed 0 bases, and the junction held 9 bases outside the gene matches. This CDR3 region has 18 residues.